This TCR beta chain was obtained from a study of blood T cell repertoires in COVID-19. On the study more broadly: The origin of the acute and convalescent COVID-19 samples was the United States, Italy and Spain. The analysed material was cDNA or gDNA that came from T cells, B-cell-depleted T cells, or PBMCs.

Original processing methods: Researchers report that nucleated cell counts were estimated from reference gene primer amplification. Sequencing was performed with immunoSEQ multiplex PCR; in TCRdb, only in-frame clones are kept and a portion is missing. Clone size and V and J calls were adopted from that table, with D and trimming inferred from the DNA. The sample consists of some 130,000 clones, over 60% of them appearing once. CDR1 and CDR2 (germline): MGHRA, YSYEKL. The CDR3 extends over 18 amino acids. V dropped 6 bases and J dropped 4; count of bases not matched to a gene: 10. The chain has TRBV4-1 and TRBJ2-2, with TRBD2 matching over 14 bases. This sequence originates from a woman at least 80 years old with acute or convalescent COVID-19. Input material: peripheral blood. This chain's CDR3 is CASSPTSGGARGTGELFF. The CDR3 DNA follows: TGCGCCAGCAGTCCGACTAGCGGGGGGGCAAGGGGCACCGGGGAGCTGTTTTTT.